This T cell receptor beta chain derives from a study of T-cell reconstitution after alpha-beta-depleted transplantation in children. In its sample, this clonotype was seen a few times. This CDR3 has 15 amino acids. The junction had 9 bases not matched to a gene; V was cut back by 3 bases and J by 7 bases. From germline, CDR1 is DFQATT and CDR2 SNEGSKA (reference sequence). Preparing the TCRbeta library involved the use of unique molecular identifiers. TCRdb re-called the PCR reads through MiXCR, storing one row per CDR3 protein. The data show about 500,000 distinct CDR3 sequences, with 30% to 35% seen just once and 2% to 3% held by the top ten.

V usage is TRBV20-1 and J usage is TRBJ2-2, with 9 bases fitting TRBD1. The sample in question was PBMCs from the stem cell graft donor, obtained from the stem cell graft. This clonotype originated in a human donor who donated a stem cell graft to a child with aplastic anemia. For the CDR3, the DNA is TGCAGTGCTAGGGGCCGGGACAGGGTCGGCGGGGAGCTGTTTTTT. This encodes CSARGRDRVGGELFF.